These 29 T cell receptor beta chains came from one sample sequenced in a study of technical replicates of blood from a handful of donors (dated by TCRdb to the late 2010s). Library construction relied on the immunoSEQ multiplex PCR assay. What TCRdb holds here is the immuneACCESS table cut down to in-frame rearrangements. Part of the clones is not present; checked against another copy, under half of the missing clones reflect an unresolved V gene, and the others are unexplained. The sample data list about 90,000 clones, and less than 95% of these were observed just once. The leading ten clones occupy about 0.24% of the sample. Material for sequencing was T cells isolated from PBMCs. The receptors originated from a human donor in good health.

The chain combines TRBV14 with TRBJ2-7; weak D call: TRBD2 (6 bases). V was trimmed by 3 bases and J by 7 bases, leaving 10 bases between them. The CDR3 covers 12 residues. The germline gives CDR1 SGHDN, CDR2 FVKESK. The CDR3 DNA follows: TGTGCCAGCAGCCAGGGGCTAGCGGAGCAGTACTTC. It is translated as CASSQGLAEQYF.

The chain combines TRBV9 with TRBJ2-1; a possible D gene is TRBD1 (5 bases). CDR3 length: 14 residues. Deletions cut 7 bases from V and 3 bases from J, with 14 bases between. The germline CDR1 and CDR2 sequences are SGDLS and YYNGEE. CDR3 loop: CASGSGPVYNEQFF. CDR3 DNA sequence: TGTGCCAGCGGCTCAGGGCCGGTCTACAATGAGCAGTTCTTC.

V usage is TRBV6-5 and J usage is TRBJ2-7; 8 positions match TRBD1. CDR1 MNHEY and CDR2 SVGAGI come from the germline V gene. J lost 3 bases, V lost 5 bases, and 3 bases had no gene match. This CDR3 spans 13 amino acids. DNA of the CDR3: TGTGCCAGCAGTACCGGGACAGGCTACGAGCAGTACTTC. It translates to CASSTGTGYEQYF.

This chain connects TRBV18 to TRBJ2-5, with TRBD2 identical over 8 bases. The CDR3 runs to 16 residues. The germline V gene encodes CDR1 KGHSH and CDR2 LQKENI. The V and J ends lost 3 bases and 9 bases, in that order; junction bases with no gene match: 15. The CDR3 nucleotides are TGTGCCAGCTCACCTCAAGCGGGAGTGGGGCTTGGGGCCCAGTACTTC. Encoded protein: CASSPQAGVGLGAQYF.

The V and J genes are TRBV2 and TRBJ1-4, with 7 bases fitting TRBD1. The V gene's germline CDR1 is SNHLY and CDR2 FYNNEI. V gave up 5 bases and J gave up 0 bases; unmatched junction bases: 6. The CDR3 sequence is 16 residues long. DNA for the CDR3: TGTGCCAGCAGTTATGACAGGGCCCCAACTAATGAAAAACTGTTTTTT. This sequence encodes CASSYDRAPTNEKLFF.

This clone was recorded once. The J gene is TRBJ1-6, the V gene TRBV19; TRBD1 matches 9 bases. The CDR3 consists of 13 residues. CDR1 is LNHDA, CDR2 SQIVND, per germline (reference sequence). V shed 10 bases and J 8 bases; nucleotides not matched to a gene: 6. The CDR3 coding sequence is TGTGCCATTGGGACAGGGAAGCATTCACCCCTCCACTTT. This gives the protein CAIGTGKHSPLHF.

V gene TRBV19 combines with J gene TRBJ1-2; 7 bases match TRBD1. The trim removed 9 bases at V and 3 bases at J, leaving 7 bases unmatched. Germline V gene sequence: CDR1 LNHDA, CDR2 SQIVND (reference sequence). CDR3 length equals 13 residues. As DNA, the CDR3 is TGTGCCAGCCATACAGGGGACCACTATGGCTACACCTTC. Translation: CASHTGDHYGYTF.

J is TRBJ2-3 and V is TRBV28; D gene uncertain. V was pared by 7 bases and J by 7 bases, with 15 bases between. This CDR3 is built from 13 residues. The germline V gene encodes CDR1 MDHEN and CDR2 SYDVKM. Written as DNA, the CDR3 is TGTGCCAGCACTCGTTCCTCGGTGAATACGCAGTATTTT. Its translation: CASTRSSVNTQYF.

This clone was detected only once. CDR3: CASSLGQGSSPLHF. CDR3 in DNA: TGTGCCAGCAGCCTAGGACAGGGCTCTTCACCCCTCCACTTT. The V gene is TRBV11-3, the J gene TRBJ1-6; 8 nucleotides agree with TRBD1. Germline V gene data show CDR1 as SGHNT and CDR2 as YENEEA. CDR3 length: 14 residues. The ends lost 5 bases at V and 9 bases at J; junction bases unmatched: 6.

V and J are TRBV19 and TRBJ2-3; 9 positions match TRBD2. Germline CDR1 reads LNHDA; CDR2 reads SQIVND (reference sequence). This CDR3 is built from 16 residues. The trim removed 1 base at V and 4 bases at J, leaving 6 bases unmatched. The CDR3 sequence: CASSIGRRGGPDTQYF. In nucleotides, the CDR3 is TGTGCCAGTAGTATAGGGAGGCGGGGGGGCCCAGATACGCAGTATTTT.

In this sample, this clone turned up once. V usage is TRBV19 and J usage is TRBJ2-1; D may be TRBD2 (6 bases). The CDR3 loop spans 15 amino acids. Deletions cut 3 bases from V and 6 bases from J, with 15 bases between. Per the germline V gene, CDR1 is LNHDA and CDR2 is SQIVND (reference sequence). The CDR3 DNA reads TGTGCCAGTAGTATTATGCTAGCGTGGGCCAATGAGCAGTTCTTC. Translation: CASSIMLAWANEQFF. Full variable domain (rest looked up from reference TRBV19 and TRBJ2-1): DGGITQSPKYLFRKEGQNVTLSCEQNLNHDAMYWYRQDPGQGLRLIYYSQIVNDFQKGDIAEGYSVSREKKESFPLTVTSAQKNPTAFYLCASSIMLAWANEQFFGPGTRLTVL.

The CDR3 nucleotides read TGCGCCAGCGGGGGACAGTACAATGAGCAGTTCTTC. This gives the protein CASGGQYNEQFF. The chain couples TRBV4-1 to TRBJ2-1, with TRBD1 matching over 7 bases. From germline, CDR1 is MGHRA and CDR2 YSYEKL. This CDR3 contains 12 residues. V was clipped by 8 bases and J by 4 bases; unmatched bases: 2.

The chain joins TRBV7-5 to TRBJ1-2; the D segment call TRBD1 is taken from the table without a DNA check. TRBV7-5 is designated a pseudogene. The CDR3 has 13 amino acids. The CDR3 spells CVRSKTGVYGYTF. Written as DNA, the CDR3 is TGTGTCAGAAGCAAAACAGGGGTCTATGGCTACACCTTC.

This sequence joins TRBV28 and TRBJ1-4, with 7 bases identical to TRBD1. V gave up 6 bases and J gave up 5 bases; unmatched junction bases: 9. Germline assignment: CDR1 MDHEN and CDR2 SYDVKM. This CDR3 spans 15 amino acids. The CDR3 protein is CASSYRTGANEKLFF. The CDR3 DNA reads as TGTGCCAGCAGCTACCGGACAGGCGCAAATGAAAAACTGTTTTTT.

This rearrangement joins TRBV7-8 to TRBJ2-5; TRBD2 is a possible D gene (5 bases). Trimming removed 5 bases from V and 1 base from J, with 17 bases in between. Per the germline V gene, CDR1 is SGHVS and CDR2 is FQNEAQ. The CDR3 runs to 16 residues. The CDR3 protein is CASSPLALARQETQYF. CDR3 in DNA: TGTGCCAGCAGCCCACTCGCGCTAGCTCGCCAAGAGACCCAGTACTTC. Combining the CDR3 with reference TRBV7-8 and TRBJ2-5 gives the whole variable domain GAGVSQSPRYKVAKRGQDVALRCDPISGHVSLFWYQQALGQGPEFLTYFQNEAQLDKSGLPSDRFFAERPEGSVSTLKIQRTQQEDSAVYLCASSPLALARQETQYFGPGTRLLVL.

V is TRBV28 and J is TRBJ2-2; 7 nucleotides agree with TRBD1. Germline V gene lookup returns CDR1 MDHEN and CDR2 SYDVKM. CDR3 length: 13 residues. V trimming: 11 bases; J trimming: 6 bases; junction bases outside the gene matches: 9. In DNA form, the CDR3 reads TGTGCCGGATCCCAGACAGGGCCCGGGGAGCTGTTTTTT. Translation: CAGSQTGPGELFF.

The chain uses TRBV14 and TRBJ1-1; no firm D call. The CDR3 is 16 residues long. Germline V CDR1 and CDR2: SGHDN, FVKESK. The ends were cut back, 2 bases at V and 4 bases at J, with 17 bases in the middle. CDR3 coding DNA: TGTGCCAGCAGCCAAACCCCTCCAGGTTATAGCACTGAAGCTTTCTTT. Protein: CASSQTPPGYSTEAFF.

CDR3 DNA sequence: TGTGCCAGCAGCTTCCCCCAAACAGGGAACGAGCAGTACTTC. Translation gives CASSFPQTGNEQYF. This chain links TRBV7-9 with TRBJ2-7; D perhaps matches TRBD1 (6 bases). Per germline, CDR1 SEHNR and CDR2 FQNEAQ (reference sequence). The CDR3 sequence is 14 residues long. V lost 3 bases and J 5 bases, leaving 14 bases between the germline ends.

The gene calls are TRBV6-6 and TRBJ1-3; a possible D gene is TRBD1 (5 bases). Germline V CDR1 and CDR2: MNHNY, SVGAGI (reference sequence). The CDR3 has 14 residues. The V gene lost 7 bases and the J gene lost 2 bases, with 12 bases spanning the gap. This CDR3 reads CASNVQGPGNTIYF. The CDR3 nucleotides are TGTGCCAGCAACGTGCAGGGTCCTGGAAACACCATATATTTT.

The V call is TRBV7-9, the J call TRBJ2-1; D uncertain. This CDR3 has 11 residues. Germline V CDR1 and CDR2: SEHNR, FQNEAQ (reference sequence). V shed 5 bases and J shed 10 bases, with 9 bases lying between them. The CDR3 DNA is TGTGCCAGCAGCCCCCAGTTAGAGCAGTTCTTC. It specifies CASSPQLEQFF.

V and J are TRBV15 and TRBJ2-5, with 8 bases matching TRBD1. The CDR3 is 13 amino acids. J lost 5 bases, V lost 7 bases, and 6 bases had no gene match. Looked up from germline, CDR1 is LNHNV and CDR2 is YYDKDF (reference sequence). The DNA for the CDR3 is TGTGCCACCAACCAGGGGGCTGGGGAGACCCAGTACTTC. Translated: CATNQGAGETQYF.

The chain has TRBV7-9 and TRBJ2-5; TRBD2 agrees at 7 bases. Germline trimming cut 2 bases from V and 2 bases from J; bases unmatched to any gene: 11. This CDR3 region has 17 residues. Germline V gene sequence: CDR1 SEHNR, CDR2 FQNEAQ (reference sequence). The CDR3 here is CASSLLTGRGVQETQYF. CDR3 nucleotide sequence: TGTGCCAGCAGCTTACTTACAGGACGGGGGGTTCAAGAGACCCAGTACTTC.

The chain combines TRBV28 with TRBJ2-7; D might be TRBD2 (6 bases). V was clipped by 3 bases and J by 9 bases, with 12 bases between them. This CDR3 comprises 12 residues. The germline V gene encodes CDR1 MDHEN and CDR2 SYDVKM. CDR3 sequence: CASSFTPEGQYF. In DNA form, the CDR3 reads TGTGCCAGCAGTTTTACACCGGAGGGGCAGTACTTC.

This rearrangement joins TRBV29-1 to TRBJ1-1; D is ambiguous. The germline V gene encodes CDR1 SQVTM and CDR2 ANQGSEA. This CDR3 is built from 12 residues. Trimming stripped 6 bases from V and 4 bases from J, with 12 bases between. The CDR3 region is CSVRIGSTEAFF. CDR3 coding DNA: TGCAGCGTCCGGATCGGGTCCACTGAAGCTTTCTTT.

This chain uses TRBV27 with TRBJ2-7, with 8 bases identical to TRBD2. The V and J ends lost 6 bases and 4 bases, in that order; junction bases with no gene match: 14. The germline V gene encodes CDR1 MNHEY and CDR2 SMNVEV (reference sequence). The CDR3 is 16 amino acids. CDR3 in DNA: TGTGCCAGCAGACCTCCCGCGGTAGCGGGGATATACGAGCAGTACTTC. It translates to CASRPPAVAGIYEQYF.

The genes are TRBV29-1 and TRBJ1-1, with a tentative D call TRBD1 (6 bases). The V end lost 1 base, the J end lost 0 bases, and 18 bases lay between the germline ends. CDR1 and CDR2 (germline): SQVTM, ANQGSEA. The CDR3 is made up of 17 amino acids. The chain's CDR3 is CSVEGEGVHSMNTEAFF. For the CDR3, the DNA is TGCAGCGTTGAAGGGGAGGGGGTCCATTCGATGAACACTGAAGCTTTCTTT.

This clone was observed once. The chain recombines TRBV6-5 with TRBJ2-3; 8 bases are shared with TRBD2. J gave up 9 bases and V 6 bases, and 8 bases lay outside the gene matches. Germline assignment: CDR1 MNHEY and CDR2 SVGAGI. The CDR3 extends over 13 amino acids. In DNA, the CDR3 is TGTGCCAGCAGCGCTCATTCTAGCGGGACGCAGTATTTT. Encoded protein: CASSAHSSGTQYF.

The chain combines TRBV6-6 with TRBJ2-1; 7 bases agree with TRBD1. CDR3 length: 13 amino acids. The ends lost 6 bases at V and 10 bases at J; junction bases unmatched: 9. Germline-derived CDR1 and CDR2 are MNHNY and SVGAGI (reference sequence). The CDR3 bases are TGTGCCAGCAGACAGGGGCTGACTCAGGAGCAGTTCTTC. Translation: CASRQGLTQEQFF.

The rearrangement joins TRBV5-4 to TRBJ1-2; TRBD1 aligns across 10 bases. Germline V gene sequence: CDR1 SGHNT, CDR2 YYREEE (reference sequence). The V segment lost 4 bases and the J segment 0 bases; nucleotides outside the gene matches: 9. There are 17 residues in the CDR3. Written as DNA, the CDR3 is TGTGCCAGCAGCCCCGGGACAGGGGTGTTAGCTAACTATGGCTACACCTTC. Amino acids: CASSPGTGVLANYGYTF.